One sample yielded the 20 T cell receptor beta chains listed below, sequenced in a study of OX40 agonist ivuxolimab in advanced cancers. Clones were read by immunoSEQ multiplex PCR, and TCRdb kept only the in-frame ones, dropping some. The data hold about 82,000 clones, with 75% to 90% observed a single time. The source was CD4+ or CD8+ T cells sorted from blood, collected in a trial of the OX40 agonist ivuxolimab. These receptors were collected from an adult with an advanced solid tumor such as melanoma, head and neck, liver or kidney cancer.

This chain uses TRBV19 with TRBJ1-6; 7 bases align to TRBD1. This CDR3 is 16 amino acids long. J gave up 9 bases and V 0 bases, and 8 bases lay outside the gene matches. Germline values: CDR1 LNHDA, CDR2 SQIVND (reference sequence). CDR3 sequence: CASSIDLGRGSSPLHF. The DNA for the CDR3 is TGTGCCAGTAGTATAGATCTCGGCAGGGGGAGTTCACCCCTCCACTTT.

V and J are TRBV4-3 and TRBJ1-2, with TRBD1 as a possible D gene (5 bases). The CDR3 is 15 amino acids. Germline loops: CDR1 LGHNA, CDR2 YSLEER. Trimming shortened V by 3 bases and J by 4 bases, and 15 bases separated the two germline ends. CDR3 DNA sequence: TGCGCCAGCAGCCACCAAGGCGGGGGGGGCTATGGCTACACCTTC. Protein: CASSHQGGGGYGYTF.

This clone was counted a single time. The chain is built from TRBV5-1 and TRBJ2-5; 10 nucleotides agree with TRBD2. The CDR3 has 15 amino acids. With V trimmed by 3 bases and J by 3 bases, 5 bases remained unmatched. Germline values: CDR1 SGHRS, CDR2 YFSETQ. CDR3 nucleotide sequence: TGCGCCAGCAGCTCCTCCGGGACTAGCGAAGAGACCCAGTACTTC. Translated, it gives CASSSSGTSEETQYF.

This clone has more than one count but fewer than ten. V and J are TRBV7-2 and TRBJ2-3; 7 nucleotides agree with TRBD2. After removal of 1 base from V and 6 bases from J, the junction contained 1 base not matched to a gene. Per germline, CDR1 SGHTA and CDR2 FQGNSA. The CDR3 has 13 amino acids. DNA for the CDR3: TGTGCCAGCAGCTTAGTGGGAGGGGATACGCAGTATTTT. The encoded protein is CASSLVGGDTQYF.

The chain is built from TRBV11-2 and TRBJ2-5; perhaps TRBD1 as D (5 bases). Looked up from germline, CDR1 is SGHAT and CDR2 is FQNNGV. The CDR3 spans 14 residues. The V gene lost 5 bases and the J gene lost 5 bases, with 15 bases spanning the gap. Here the CDR3 reads CASSLTVTGETQYF. In DNA form, the CDR3 reads TGTGCCAGCAGCCTGACAGTTACTGGGGAGACCCAGTACTTC.

The genes are TRBV12-5 and TRBJ2-5, with a weak D call TRBD1 (5 bases). This CDR3 is 13 amino acids long. Germline values: CDR1 LGHNT, CDR2 FRNRAP. The ends were cut back, 6 bases at V and 2 bases at J, with 10 bases in the middle. CDR3 nucleotides: TGTGCTAGTGGAGTACAGGCTCAAGAGACCCAGTACTTC. Its translation is CASGVQAQETQYF. Variable domain in full (rest from reference TRBV12-5 and TRBJ2-5): DARVTQTPRHKVTEMGQEVTMRCQPILGHNTVFWYRQTMMQGLELLAYFRNRAPLDDSGMPKDRFSAEMPDATLATLKIQPSEPRDSAVYFCASGVQAQETQYFGPGTRLLVL.

The chain links TRBV7-6 to TRBJ2-5; D remains unclear. V gave up 5 bases and J gave up 5 bases, with 9 bases separating them. Germline V lookup: CDR1 SGHVS, CDR2 FNYEAQ. The length of the CDR3 is 12 residues. Here the CDR3 DNA reads TGTGCCAGCAGCCAACAGTGGGAGACCCAGTACTTC. Its translation: CASSQQWETQYF.

The genes are TRBV6-1 and TRBJ1-5, with 8 bases aligning to TRBD1. The CDR3 consists of 15 residues. The J segment lost 4 bases and the V segment lost 6 bases, leaving 8 bases of the junction unmatched. Germline V gives CDR1 MNHNS, CDR2 SASEGT. The CDR3, as DNA: TGTGCCAGCAGCGCCGGACAGGGCGGTAATCAGCCCCAGCATTTT. The encoded protein is CASSAGQGGNQPQHF.

The chain couples TRBV19 to TRBJ2-3; 12 nucleotides line up with TRBD2. This CDR3 is built from 15 residues. Unmatched junction bases numbered 3, after V lost 3 bases and J lost 5 bases. Germline V gene lookup returns CDR1 LNHDA and CDR2 SQIVND (reference sequence). The CDR3 region is CASSILAGGKDTQYF. CDR3 DNA: TGTGCCAGTAGTATTCTAGCGGGGGGGAAAGATACGCAGTATTTT.

The chain couples TRBV14 to TRBJ2-1; no firm D call. This CDR3 has 13 amino acids. Trimming took 2 bases from V and 6 from J, leaving 8 bases between them. The germline V gene encodes CDR1 SGHDN and CDR2 FVKESK. The CDR3 sequence: CASSQLVVNEQFF. The CDR3, as DNA: TGTGCCAGCAGCCAATTAGTCGTCAATGAGCAGTTCTTC.

The chain uses TRBV7-6 and TRBJ2-7; D possibly corresponds to TRBD1 (5 bases). V was clipped by 5 bases and J by 1 base, with 12 bases between them. The CDR3 is made up of 14 amino acids. The V gene's germline CDR1 is SGHVS and CDR2 FNYEAQ. This CDR3 is CASSPRAGSYEQYF. CDR3 sequence (DNA): TGTGCCAGCAGCCCAAGGGCAGGGTCCTACGAGCAGTACTTC.

The chain is built from TRBV27 and TRBJ2-5, with 8 bases matching TRBD2. The CDR3 consists of 15 residues. Germline loops: CDR1 MNHEY, CDR2 SMNVEV (reference sequence). Trimming took 5 bases from V and 6 from J; bases not matched to a gene: 11. CDR3 sequence (DNA): TGTGCCAGCAGTGGAGGGACCCGGGGGGGGAAGACCCAGTACTTC. This sequence encodes CASSGGTRGGKTQYF.

The V call is TRBV30, the J call TRBJ2-7, with 12 bases aligning to TRBD2. Unmatched junction bases numbered 11, after V lost 5 bases and J lost 3 bases. Germline V gene data show CDR1 as GTSNPN and CDR2 as SVGIG (reference sequence). The CDR3 sequence is 16 residues long. The CDR3 sequence is CAWDPKGLAGDYEQYF. The CDR3 region has the DNA TGTGCCTGGGACCCCAAGGGACTAGCGGGTGACTACGAGCAGTACTTC.

The J gene is TRBJ1-2, the V gene TRBV6-5; 9 bases are a match to TRBD1. This CDR3 is 14 amino acids long. V gave up 8 bases and J gave up 4 bases; unmatched junction bases: 8. The germline CDR1 and CDR2 sequences are MNHEY and SVGAGI. DNA for the CDR3: TGTGCCAGCGGCACGGGGACAGGGTTCTATGGCTACACCTTC. It codes for CASGTGTGFYGYTF.

The chain employs TRBV9 and TRBJ2-2; 7 bases map to TRBD2. CDR1 and CDR2 (germline): SGDLS, YYNGEE. The V and J ends lost 3 bases and 1 base, in that order; junction bases with no gene match: 3. CDR3 length equals 15 residues. The CDR3 DNA follows: TGTGCCAGCAGCGCCCTAGCGGAGAACACCGGGGAGCTGTTTTTT. This codes for CASSALAENTGELFF.

The chain recombines TRBV6-1 with TRBJ2-6; D tentatively fits TRBD1 or TRBD2 (5 bases each). CDR1 MNHNS and CDR2 SASEGT come from the germline V gene. Trimming stripped 7 bases from V and 8 bases from J, with 15 bases between. This CDR3 has 14 residues. CDR3 loop: CASMGRVRSNVLTF. CDR3 DNA: TGTGCCAGCATGGGGCGGGTTAGGTCCAACGTCCTGACTTTC.

The chain uses TRBV6-5 and TRBJ1-3, with D possibly matching TRBD1 (5 bases). There are 15 residues in the CDR3. Per the germline V gene, CDR1 is MNHEY and CDR2 is SVGAGI. V was trimmed by 5 bases and J by 0 bases, leaving 11 bases between them. This CDR3 is CASSNTGFSGNTIYF. CDR3 coding DNA: TGTGCCAGCAGTAATACAGGCTTCTCTGGAAACACCATATATTTT.

This chain uses TRBV14 with TRBJ2-5; perhaps TRBD1 as D (5 bases). The V end was cut by 4 bases, the J end by 2 bases, with 17 bases between. The CDR3 is 16 amino acids. The germline gives CDR1 SGHDN, CDR2 FVKESK. The CDR3, as DNA: TGTGCCAGCAGCCGGACGAACAGGCCCCTACAAGAGACCCAGTACTTC. The encoded protein is CASSRTNRPLQETQYF.

This chain uses TRBV18 with TRBJ2-7, with 8 bases fitting TRBD1. V lost 3 bases and J lost 5; bases outside the gene matches: 18. The CDR3 extends over 18 amino acids. Germline CDR1 is KGHSH and CDR2 is LQKENI. CDR3 amino acids: CASSPRLQDREHEDEQYF. CDR3 nucleotides: TGTGCCAGCTCACCCCGACTACAGGACAGGGAACATGAAGACGAGCAGTACTTC.

This clone has only a few counts. The chain has TRBV11-2 and TRBJ2-2; D is uncertain. Per germline, CDR1 SGHAT and CDR2 FQNNGV. V lost 0 bases to trimming and J lost 1 base, with 0 bases between them. This CDR3 region has 13 residues. CDR3 sequence (DNA): TGTGCCAGCAGCTTAGAGAACACCGGGGAGCTGTTTTTT. This gives the protein CASSLENTGELFF.